This T cell receptor (beta chain) is drawn from a study of blood T cells in healthy people across ages. A J-beta primer mix and a sample-barcoded 5' primer were used in a second PCR of about 7 to 12 cycles. The template-switch adaptor was a 5' adaptor with 12 random nucleotides. It tagged each cDNA molecule. A minimum of 2.5 million CDR3-containing paired-end reads was obtained for each sample. From the 5' RACE reads, TCRdb called clonotypes with MiXCR, one entry per CDR3 protein. The sample yields about 1.5 million distinct CDR3 sequences, about 43% seen once. This clonotype was picked up a small number of times. No antigen is known for it. General study points: There were more naive CD4+ cells and higher diversity in long-lived donors than in aged donors. Across the age range, TCR beta diversity per million T cells fell in a roughly linear way.

This CDR3 is built from 15 residues. CDR1 is MGHRA and CDR2 is YSYEKL in the germline V gene. V lost 4 bases and J lost 6, with 17 bases in between. The receptor comes from a young woman in good health. V and J are TRBV4-1 and TRBJ2-3; D may be TRBD1 or TRBD2 (5 bases each). Material for sequencing was blood. The CDR3 DNA reads TGCGCCAGCAGCCTCCTCACGCTGGGGGTGGATACGCAGTATTTT. This sequence encodes CASSLLTLGVDTQYF.